A selection of T cell receptor beta chains follows, all from one sample in a study of chemoradiotherapy in HPV16-positive cancers. The protocol was immunoSEQ multiplex PCR, while the TCRdb copy is restricted to in-frame clones and leaves out a portion. The table records 10,000 or so clones, approximately 84% of them present only once. The sequences come from blood, collected from a patient who underwent chemoradiotherapy. The receptors here all came from a human donor with HPV-associated anogenital cancer. CDR3s include the opening cysteine and the closing phenylalanine or tryptophan. Each record gives: clone size, J gene, V gene, CDR3 protein. Some rows mark clone size as missing; the rest say once, few, many or name a class of expanded clone.

.,TRBJ2-7,TRBV5-1,CASAQGDSSYEQYF
.,TRBJ2-5,TRBV5-1,CASSTSGGTSYETQYF
few,TRBJ1-1,TRBV7-6,CASSPSDGNTEAFF
.,TRBJ2-7,TRBV18,CASSPRPAAYEQYF
.,TRBJ2-1,TRBV28,CASNRGDRGNEQFF
once,TRBJ2-3,TRBV6-6,CASSWGVADTQYF
.,TRBJ1-2,TRBV6-1,CASSGGGADPYGYTF
once,TRBJ1-4,TRBV6-1,CASSEAKGAGEKLFF
.,TRBJ1-2,TRBV19,CASSKGASARDGYTF
.,TRBJ1-1,TRBV23-1,CASSQFPMLTEAFF
.,TRBJ1-1,TRBV9,CASSVVQNTEAFF
.,TRBJ1-6,TRBV6-5,CASSYGGPRNSPLHF
once,TRBJ2-5,TRBV4-2,CASSQLAGETQYF
.,TRBJ1-1,TRBV5-4,CASSLARGARRTEAFF
.,TRBJ1-1,TRBV6-5,CASGAGTEAFF
.,TRBJ1-4,TRBV11-2,CASSPGEKLFF
.,TRBJ1-3,TRBV19,CASRPRTGAGNTIYF
.,TRBJ2-1,TRBV7-8,CASSLVILADLYNEQFF
.,TRBJ2-5,TRBV4-2,CASSQGSLDGSEGETQYF
once,TRBJ2-7,TRBV4-2,CASSQEGSAQTYEQYF
once,TRBJ1-6,TRBV27,CASSRQGQGNSPLHF
.,TRBJ1-5,TRBV7-2,CASSFVGVGNQPQHF
.,TRBJ1-2,TRBV19,CASKPTGRLDGYTF
.,TRBJ1-5,TRBV19,CASRDRGNQPQHF
.,TRBJ1-1,TRBV5-1,CASRPTGQNTEAFF
.,TRBJ2-2,TRBV9,CASSTSTTGPNTGELFF
once,TRBJ1-3,TRBV6-5,CASSRGGSVNTIYF
.,TRBJ2-6,TRBV7-3,CASSSKTGLPNSGANVLTF
.,TRBJ2-2,TRBV28,CASSPNLRRESGELFF
.,TRBJ2-3,TRBV6-4,CASSDGTSGGADTQYF
once,TRBJ2-1,TRBV18,CASSPRTRGDEQFF
.,TRBJ1-6,TRBV6-5,CASSYLGESPLHF
few,TRBJ1-3,TRBV4-3,CASSQDAGARGNTIYF
.,TRBJ1-2,TRBV7-3,CASSPTLTGWQGYTF
.,TRBJ2-7,TRBV6-5,CASSYGSGQGDEQYF
.,TRBJ1-5,TRBV19,CATDRGQVVGNQPQHF
.,TRBJ1-6,TRBV7-9,CASTKDGLRNSPLHF
.,TRBJ2-7,TRBV7-2,CASSQYQGEQYF
once,TRBJ1-1,TRBV9,CASSVALLKAEAFF
.,TRBJ1-6,TRBV7-9,CASSLGGGERNSPLHF
.,TRBJ2-7,TRBV27,CASKMVTGGYEQYF
once,TRBJ1-4,TRBV6-5,CASSYRGQGTEKLFF
.,TRBJ2-1,TRBV2,CASIWEDGPANEQFF
.,TRBJ1-3,TRBV9,CASSVGRREPGNTIYF
.,TRBJ2-1,TRBV7-3,CASSLAGGLDEQFF
.,TRBJ2-7,TRBV9,CASSVGTAYEQYF
.,TRBJ1-5,TRBV27,CASSSDRADQPQHF
.,TRBJ1-2,TRBV6-5,CASSGQGYGYTF
.,TRBJ1-2,TRBV5-1,CASSLGGGGNGYTF
few,TRBJ2-7,TRBV7-8,CASSPLGQGWNEQYF
.,TRBJ2-1,TRBV7-6,CASSSRTGSGEQFF
.,TRBJ2-6,TRBV18,CASSPTGAAGANVLTF
.,TRBJ2-7,TRBV28,CASSSLRLAAYSYEQYF
.,TRBJ2-7,TRBV6-5,CASSRLAGGKYEQYF